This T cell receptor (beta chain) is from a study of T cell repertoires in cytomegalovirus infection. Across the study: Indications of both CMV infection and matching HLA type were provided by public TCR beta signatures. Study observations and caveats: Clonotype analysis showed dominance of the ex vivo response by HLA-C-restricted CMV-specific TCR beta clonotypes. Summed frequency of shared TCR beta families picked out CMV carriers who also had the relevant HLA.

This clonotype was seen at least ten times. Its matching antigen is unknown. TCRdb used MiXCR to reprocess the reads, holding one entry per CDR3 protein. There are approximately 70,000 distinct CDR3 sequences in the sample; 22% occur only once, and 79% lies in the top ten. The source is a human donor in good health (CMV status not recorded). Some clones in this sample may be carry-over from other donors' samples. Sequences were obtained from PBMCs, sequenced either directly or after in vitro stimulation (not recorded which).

Here the CDR3 DNA reads TGCGCCAGCAGCCAGGCCCCCGGGACAGGTTACAATGAGCAGTTCTTC. Protein sequence: CASSQAPGTGYNEQFF. This chain links TRBV4-1 with TRBJ2-1, with 8 bases that match TRBD1. The junction had 8 bases not matched to a gene; V was cut back by 3 bases and J by 4 bases. The CDR3 covers 16 residues. CDR1 and CDR2 (germline): MGHRA, YSYEKL.